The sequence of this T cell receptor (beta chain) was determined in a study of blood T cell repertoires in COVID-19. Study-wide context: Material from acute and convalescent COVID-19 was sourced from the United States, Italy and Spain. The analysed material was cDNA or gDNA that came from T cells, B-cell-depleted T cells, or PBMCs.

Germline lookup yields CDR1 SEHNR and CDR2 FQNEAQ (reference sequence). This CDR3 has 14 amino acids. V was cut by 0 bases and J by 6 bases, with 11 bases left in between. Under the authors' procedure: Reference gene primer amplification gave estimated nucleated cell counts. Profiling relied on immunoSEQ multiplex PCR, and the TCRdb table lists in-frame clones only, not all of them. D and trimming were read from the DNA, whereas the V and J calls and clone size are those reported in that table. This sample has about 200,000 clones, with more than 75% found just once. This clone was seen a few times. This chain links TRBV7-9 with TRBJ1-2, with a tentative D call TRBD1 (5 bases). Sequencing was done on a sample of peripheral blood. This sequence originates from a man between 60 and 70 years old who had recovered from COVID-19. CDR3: CASSLAGATNGYTF. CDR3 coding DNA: TGTGCCAGCAGCTTAGCAGGGGCAACCAATGGCTACACCTTC.